The clone carrying this T cell receptor beta chain was detected only a few times. The CDR3 spans 13 residues. Germline CDR1 SGHTA, CDR2 FQGNSA. V gave up 1 base and J gave up 7 bases, with 7 bases separating them. These data come from a study of T cell changes during pregnancy in multiple sclerosis. TCRdb keeps only in-frame clones here, not all; method: immunoSEQ multiplex PCR. The sample carries roughly 60,000 clones, 90% to 95% recorded once. The rearrangement uses TRBV7-2 and TRBJ2-2, with D tentatively TRBD2 (6 bases). The sequence was obtained from a female donor with multiple sclerosis, enrolled in a pregnancy study. This specimen was peripheral blood, taken before pregnancy. The CDR3 reads CASSLVEGGELFF. CDR3 sequence (DNA): TGTGCCAGCAGCTTAGTGGAGGGCGGGGAGCTGTTTTTT.